These 2 T cell receptor beta chains came from one sample sequenced in a study of T-cell reconstitution after alpha-beta-depleted transplantation in children. Unique molecular identifiers were incorporated when the TCRbeta library was constructed. TCRdb recomputed calls from the PCR reads with MiXCR, one row per CDR3 protein. The sample contains some 520,000 distinct CDR3 sequences, approximately 32% of which appear only once. Material: PBMCs from the stem cell graft donor, obtained from the stem cell graft. Receptors originate from a human donor who donated a stem cell graft to a child with aplastic anemia.

This clonotype was recorded a few times. V and J are TRBV21-1 and TRBJ2-1. TRBV21-1 is noted as a pseudogene. CDR3 length: 16 residues. This CDR3 reads CASSKVERHGLDEQFF. CDR3 in DNA: TGTGCCAGCAGCAAAGTTGAACGGCATGGGTTAGATGAGCAGTTCTTC.

The gene calls are TRBV20-1 and TRBJ2-1; 8 bases fit TRBD2. V shed 5 bases, J shed 7 bases, and the junction held 16 bases outside the gene matches. Germline V gene lookup returns CDR1 DFQATT and CDR2 SNEGSKA (reference sequence). The CDR3 has 16 residues. Here the CDR3 reads CSAPGTRAGGLNEQFF. The DNA for the CDR3 is TGCAGTGCTCCCGGGACTAGGGCGGGGGGCCTAAATGAGCAGTTCTTC.